This TCR beta chain appears in the sequencing data of a study of cytomegalovirus exposure and HLA in healthy donors. V shed 1 base and J 2 bases; nucleotides not matched to a gene: 3. The CDR3 is 16 amino acids. Looked up from germline, CDR1 is SGHTA and CDR2 is FQGNSA. Comment on this clone: The antigen remains undetermined.

Findings and caveats of the study: The authors confirmed in vitro that three CMV-associated chains were specific for CMV antigens. The Asian-associated ancestry cluster reportedly had fewer N-insertions than the approximately 700-donor mean in a later analysis.

The PCR was carried out with 60 Vbeta primers and 13 Jbeta primers. Study processing details: The count from a later analysis was tens of millions of unique TCR beta chains, 9.5 million to 13 million of them shared. TCRdb keeps only in-frame clones here, not all; method: immunoSEQ multiplex PCR. The D gene and trimming were derived from the DNA, and the V and J assignments and clone size from that table. Found here are over 120,000 clones, around 80% of them singletons; the top ten hold around 4.1%. The sequence came from a man aged 35 to 55 in good health and CMV-seronegative. Sequenced input: PBMCs. J is TRBJ2-7 and V is TRBV7-2, with 12 bases fitting TRBD2. The CDR3 sequence: CASSLELAGGAYEQYF. For the CDR3, the DNA is TGTGCCAGCAGCTTAGAACTAGCGGGGGGTGCCTACGAGCAGTACTTC.